The source of this T cell receptor (beta chain) is a study of blood T cell repertoires in COVID-19. Looked up from germline, CDR1 is MGHDK and CDR2 is SYGVNS. This CDR3 region has 14 residues. V shed 4 bases and J shed 0 bases, with 7 bases lying between them. How the authors handled the data: Amplification of reference gene primers provided the estimated nucleated cell counts. Sequenced by immunoSEQ multiplex PCR; TCRdb stores in-frame clones only, minus some. D and trimming were read from the DNA, whereas the V and J calls and clone size are those reported in that table. Seen here are 140,000 to 150,000 clones, approximately 86% observed once, and the top ten hold roughly 4%. Individuals aged roughly 18 to 95 years were recruited from 24 US areas.

The receptor comes from a woman in her 40s who had been exposed to COVID-19. The gene calls are TRBV25-1 and TRBJ2-1, with a weak D call TRBD2 (6 bases). Sample: PBMCs or T cells enriched from blood (not recorded which). CDR3 DNA sequence: TGTGCCAGCAGTGGGGAGGCCTCCTACAATGAGCAGTTCTTC. Amino acids: CASSGEASYNEQFF.